Sequencing of this TCR beta chain was carried out in a study of Ad26.COV2.S vaccination and SARS-CoV-2 variants. Findings of the study overall: An underestimation of total T cell responses may have resulted from the TCR breadth and depth analyses. Placebo recipients showed lower spike-specific TCR breadth than vaccinees. Spike-specific responses of CD8+ and CD4+ T cells were reported to display substantial breadth after vaccination.

V lost 5 bases and J lost 4, with 11 bases in between. CDR3 length: 13 amino acids. CDR1 is SEHNR and CDR2 is FQNEAQ in the germline V gene (reference sequence). The method was immunoSEQ multiplex PCR; TCRdb's version includes in-frame clones alone and lacks a portion of them. This sample has hundreds of thousands of clones; 88% occur once, and the top ten carry 6.4%. Treatment denoted: approximately 18 received Ad26.COV2.S at low or high dose, single or two shots; roughly five received placebo; per-sample allocation not given. Day 63 after the first vaccine or placebo injection was the time point for sampling. For this clone: Its specificity is not known.

Specimen: peripheral blood, collected in a trial of Ad26.COV2.S vaccine versus placebo. V is TRBV7-9 and J is TRBJ1-1; a possible D gene is TRBD1 (5 bases). The origin of this receptor is a person aged 18-60 years who received the Ad26.COV2.S COVID-19 vaccine or a placebo. This CDR3 is CASSHYRFTEAFF. CDR3 coding DNA: TGTGCCAGCAGCCATTACAGGTTCACTGAAGCTTTCTTT.